The source of this T cell receptor (beta chain) is a study of OX40 agonist ivuxolimab in advanced cancers. Findings of the study overall: Averaging showed that CD8+ T cells had more expanded clones than CD4+ did.

Of note for this clone: The antigen remains unidentified.

The length of the CDR3 is 13 residues. V trimming: 4 bases; J trimming: 13 bases; junction bases outside the gene matches: 6. Germline CDR1 and CDR2: MNHEY and SVGAGI. Here immunoSEQ multiplex PCR was the method, and the copy in TCRdb shows in-frame clones only, minus some. Of 60,000 to 100,000 clones listed, more than 80% are singletons. The sequences come from CD4+ or CD8+ T cells sorted from blood, collected in a trial of the OX40 agonist ivuxolimab. This chain links TRBV6-5 with TRBJ2-1, with 11 bases lining up with TRBD1. This sequence was found in an adult with an advanced solid tumor such as melanoma, head and neck, liver or kidney cancer. This CDR3 is CASSLGGTGGQFF. The CDR3 DNA sequence: TGTGCCAGCAGTTTAGGAGGGACAGGGGGACAGTTCTTC.